Listed below are T cell receptor beta chains from one sample, sequenced in a study of T cells after somatic rescue of genetic block. Generated by immunoSEQ multiplex PCR, the TCRdb table keeps only in-frame clones and is missing some. Here the sample spans some 67,000 clones, under 95% being singletons. Sequenced input: peripheral blood mononuclear cells (PBMCs). These receptors all stem from a man aged 35 to 55. Each CDR3 is given with its conserved first and last residue. D genes are given only for firm matches. The listing skips clone size in some rows; elsewhere it reads once, few, many or a size class.

D gene: NA
J gene: TRBJ1-1
clone size: once
V gene: TRBV6-4
CDR3 protein: CASSASRGQTEAFF
CDR3 DNA: TGTGCCAGCAGTGCGTCCCGGGGGCAGACTGAAGCTTTCTTT

D gene: TRBD2
J gene: TRBJ2-7
clone size: NA
V gene: TRBV7-3
CDR3 protein: CASSLGASGSYEQYF
CDR3 DNA: TGTGCCAGCAGCTTAGGTGCTAGCGGGAGCTACGAGCAGTACTTC

D gene: NA
J gene: TRBJ2-1
clone size: NA
V gene: TRBV7-3
CDR3 protein: CASSLNGALSYNEQFF
CDR3 DNA: TGTGCCAGCAGCTTAAACGGGGCCCTCTCATACAATGAGCAGTTCTTC

D gene: TRBD2
J gene: TRBJ2-5
clone size: once
V gene: TRBV2
CDR3 protein: CASSEGRGSETQYF
CDR3 DNA: TGTGCCAGCAGTGAGGGGAGGGGCAGCGAGACCCAGTACTTC

D gene: NA
J gene: TRBJ2-4
clone size: NA
V gene: TRBV21-1
CDR3 protein: CASSKEASGRGTKNIQYF
CDR3 DNA: TGTGCCAGCAGCAAAGAGGCTAGCGGGAGAGGAACCAAAAACATTCAGTACTTC

D gene: NA
J gene: TRBJ2-5
clone size: NA
V gene: TRBV19
CDR3 protein: CASSITPQETQYF
CDR3 DNA: TGTGCCAGTAGTATAACACCGCAAGAGACCCAGTACTTC

D gene: NA
J gene: TRBJ1-2
clone size: NA
V gene: TRBV7-2
CDR3 protein: CASSLWQNYGYTF
CDR3 DNA: TGTGCCAGCAGCTTATGGCAGAACTATGGCTACACCTTC

D gene: NA
J gene: TRBJ2-2
clone size: NA
V gene: TRBV2
CDR3 protein: CASSQGTNTGELFF
CDR3 DNA: TGTGCCAGCAGCCAGGGGACAAACACCGGGGAGCTGTTTTTT

D gene: NA
J gene: TRBJ2-2
clone size: NA
V gene: TRBV18
CDR3 protein: CASSPPLRTGELFF
CDR3 DNA: TGTGCCAGCTCACCCCCCCTCCGGACCGGGGAGCTGTTTTTT

D gene: TRBD1
J gene: TRBJ2-7
clone size: NA
V gene: TRBV6-1
CDR3 protein: CASSDRQGSYEQYF
CDR3 DNA: TGTGCCAGCAGTGACCGACAGGGGAGCTACGAGCAGTACTTC

D gene: TRBD2
J gene: TRBJ2-1
clone size: NA
V gene: TRBV10-3
CDR3 protein: CAIRGGTSGRNEQFF
CDR3 DNA: TGTGCCATCAGGGGGGGGACTAGCGGGCGCAATGAGCAGTTCTTC

D gene: NA
J gene: TRBJ2-1
clone size: NA
V gene: TRBV7-2
CDR3 protein: CASTTLTRGMGNEQFF
CDR3 DNA: TGTGCCAGCACCACCTTAACCCGGGGAATGGGAAATGAGCAGTTCTTC

D gene: TRBD1
J gene: TRBJ1-2
clone size: NA
V gene: TRBV6-5
CDR3 protein: CASSYRTGQGYTF
CDR3 DNA: TGTGCCAGCAGTTACCGGACAGGGCAGGGCTACACCTTC

D gene: NA
J gene: TRBJ2-3
clone size: NA
V gene: TRBV10-1
CDR3 protein: CASSDPRADTQYF
CDR3 DNA: TGCGCCAGCAGTGACCCCAGAGCAGATACGCAGTATTTT

D gene: TRBD1
J gene: TRBJ2-3
clone size: NA
V gene: TRBV4-1
CDR3 protein: CASSQRTGMTDTQYF
CDR3 DNA: TGCGCCAGCAGTCAGAGGACAGGGATGACAGATACGCAGTATTTT

D gene: NA
J gene: TRBJ2-5
clone size: NA
V gene: TRBV7-9
CDR3 protein: CASSLPQGSEETQYF
CDR3 DNA: TGTGCCAGCAGCTTACCTCAGGGCAGCGAAGAGACCCAGTACTTC

D gene: NA
J gene: TRBJ1-2
clone size: few
V gene: TRBV19
CDR3 protein: CASSPLRDGYTF
CDR3 DNA: TGTGCCAGTAGTCCACTGAGGGATGGCTACACCTTC

D gene: TRBD2
J gene: TRBJ2-1
clone size: NA
V gene: TRBV6-1
CDR3 protein: CASSEHGLAGNEQFF
CDR3 DNA: TGTGCCAGCAGTGAACATGGACTAGCGGGCAATGAGCAGTTCTTC

D gene: NA
J gene: TRBJ2-7
clone size: NA
V gene: TRBV7-9
CDR3 protein: CASSLRDGLPREQYF
CDR3 DNA: TGTGCCAGCAGCTTACGGGACGGACTCCCTCGCGAGCAGTACTTC

D gene: NA
J gene: TRBJ2-1
clone size: NA
V gene: TRBV29-1
CDR3 protein: CSVVTDNNEQFF
CDR3 DNA: TGCAGCGTTGTAACAGATAACAATGAGCAGTTCTTC

D gene: NA
J gene: TRBJ2-7
clone size: NA
V gene: TRBV2
CDR3 protein: CASRVEGGGGHEQYF
CDR3 DNA: TGTGCCAGCAGGGTCGAGGGAGGCGGAGGCCACGAGCAGTACTTC

D gene: NA
J gene: TRBJ1-5
clone size: NA
V gene: TRBV19
CDR3 protein: CASSPDGNNQPQHF
CDR3 DNA: TGTGCCAGTAGTCCGGACGGAAACAATCAGCCCCAGCATTTT